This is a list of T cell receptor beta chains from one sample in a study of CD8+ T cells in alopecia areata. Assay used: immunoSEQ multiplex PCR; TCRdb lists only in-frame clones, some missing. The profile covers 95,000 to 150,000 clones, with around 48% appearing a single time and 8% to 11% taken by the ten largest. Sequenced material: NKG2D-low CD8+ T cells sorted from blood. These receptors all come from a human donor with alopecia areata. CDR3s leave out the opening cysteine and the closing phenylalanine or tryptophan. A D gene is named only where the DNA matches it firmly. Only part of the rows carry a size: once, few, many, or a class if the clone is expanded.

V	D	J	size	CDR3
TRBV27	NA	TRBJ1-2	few	ASSYKGGYT
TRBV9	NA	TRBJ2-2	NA	ASSVGGSGAGELF
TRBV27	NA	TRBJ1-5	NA	ASSFQEGWNQPQH
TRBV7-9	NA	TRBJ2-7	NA	ASSSSFGVNYEQY
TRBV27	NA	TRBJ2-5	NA	ASSQEGGAWTPLKTQY
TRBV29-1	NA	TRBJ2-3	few	SVDGLSSYSADTQY
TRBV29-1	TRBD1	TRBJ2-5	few	SVMTGQETQY
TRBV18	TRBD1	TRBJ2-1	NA	ASSPTGDEQF
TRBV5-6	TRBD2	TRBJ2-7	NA	ASSSGLGSWEQY
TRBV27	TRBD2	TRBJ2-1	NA	ASSFSGGALNEQF
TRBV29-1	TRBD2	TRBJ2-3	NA	SVDPYTSGGSTDTQY
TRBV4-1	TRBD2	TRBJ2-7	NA	ASSQSGGYEQY
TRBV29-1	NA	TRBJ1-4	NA	SDGTRDEKLF
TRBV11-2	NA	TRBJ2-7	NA	ASRGNSYEQY
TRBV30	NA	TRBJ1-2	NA	AWSPFLQNYGYT
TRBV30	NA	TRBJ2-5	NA	AWEGEDQETQY
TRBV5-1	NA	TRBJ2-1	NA	ASRPGDNEQF
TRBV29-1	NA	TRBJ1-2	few	SVAGETVGGYT
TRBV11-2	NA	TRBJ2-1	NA	ASSLGGTQQF
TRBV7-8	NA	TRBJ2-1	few	ASSFSGEQF
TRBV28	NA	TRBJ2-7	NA	ASSPRGYEQY
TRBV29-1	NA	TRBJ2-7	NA	SVEVGSSYEQY
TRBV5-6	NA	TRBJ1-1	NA	ASSLGVGAF
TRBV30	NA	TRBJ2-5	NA	AWSLGETQY
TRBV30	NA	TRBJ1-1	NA	AWRDGTIPEAF
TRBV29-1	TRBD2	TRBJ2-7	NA	SVADGTSGAYEQY
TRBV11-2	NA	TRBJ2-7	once	ASSSGAYEQY
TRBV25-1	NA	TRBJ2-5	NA	ASSDLLETQY
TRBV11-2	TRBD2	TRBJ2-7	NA	ASSSSGGPIF
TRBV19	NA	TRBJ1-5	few	ASSTNGNQPQH
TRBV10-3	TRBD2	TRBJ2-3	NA	AISDRAGGTDTQY
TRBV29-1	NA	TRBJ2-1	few	SVEGGPHNEQF
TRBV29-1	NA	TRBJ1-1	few	SGGFYTEAF
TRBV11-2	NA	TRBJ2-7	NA	ASSWATVHEQY
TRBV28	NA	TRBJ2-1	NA	ASSHRDPNNEQF
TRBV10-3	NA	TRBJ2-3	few	ATPGPSTDTQY
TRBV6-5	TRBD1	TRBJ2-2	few	ASGETGIVTGELF
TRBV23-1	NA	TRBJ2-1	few	ASSRGIPSSYNEQF
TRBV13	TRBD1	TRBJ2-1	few	ASSLSTGRESI
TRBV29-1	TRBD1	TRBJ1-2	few	SVEDVRDRGYGYT
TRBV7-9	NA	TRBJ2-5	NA	ASSGGQETQY
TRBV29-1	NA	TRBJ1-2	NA	SVDGAENYGYT
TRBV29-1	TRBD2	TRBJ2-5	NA	SAETSEETQY
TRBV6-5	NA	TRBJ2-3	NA	ASSSRGGTDTQY
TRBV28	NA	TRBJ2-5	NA	ASSLRADHQETQY
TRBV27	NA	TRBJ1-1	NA	ASGNTEAF
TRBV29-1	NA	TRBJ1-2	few	SVGRPDYGYT
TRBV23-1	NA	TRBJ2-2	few	ASSQLSPTRYSTGELF
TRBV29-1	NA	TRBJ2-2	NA	SVEASRARPGELF